This is a list of T cell receptor beta chains from one sample in a study of T cell responses to AZD1222 COVID-19 vaccine. Using immunoSEQ multiplex PCR, the repertoire was profiled, and TCRdb retains in-frame clones only, with some absent. This sample has 46,000 or so clones, with roughly 87% found just once. The material sequenced was peripheral blood, taken 28 days after the second AZD1222 dose. These receptors came from an adult who received the AZD1222 COVID-19 vaccine. Each CDR3 is given with its conserved first and last residue. The order of the fields is V gene, D gene, J gene, clone size, CDR3 protein, CDR3 DNA. A D gene is named only where the DNA matches it firmly. Rows may omit the clone size; those that give it use once, few, many or a size class.

v_gene: TRBV19; d_gene: .; j_gene: TRBJ2-1; abundance: once; CDR3aa: CASSISGPTNEQFF; CDR3nt: TGTGCCAGTAGTATATCAGGACCTACGAATGAGCAGTTCTTC
v_gene: TRBV6-2/TRBV6-3; d_gene: .; j_gene: TRBJ1-1; abundance: .; CDR3aa: CASSYAGENTEAFF; CDR3nt: TGTGCCAGCAGTTACGCGGGGGAGAACACTGAAGCTTTCTTT
v_gene: TRBV28; d_gene: TRBD1; j_gene: TRBJ2-2; abundance: few; CDR3aa: CASSLWSGGGTGELFF; CDR3nt: TGTGCCAGCAGTTTATGGTCAGGGGGCGGAACCGGGGAGCTGTTTTTT
v_gene: TRBV4-3; d_gene: TRBD1; j_gene: TRBJ1-6; abundance: .; CDR3aa: CASSRALPSRQGGEYNSPLHF; CDR3nt: TGCGCCAGCAGCCGAGCCTTACCTTCGAGACAGGGCGGGGAGTATAATTCACCCCTCCACTTT
v_gene: TRBV9; d_gene: TRBD1; j_gene: TRBJ2-7; abundance: .; CDR3aa: CASSVATGQGYQQYF; CDR3nt: TGTGCCAGCAGCGTAGCTACGGGACAGGGATACCAGCAGTACTTC
v_gene: TRBV19; d_gene: TRBD1; j_gene: TRBJ1-2; abundance: few; CDR3aa: CASSLDRANNDGYTF; CDR3nt: TGTGCCAGTAGCCTCGACAGGGCTAATAATGATGGCTACACCTTC
v_gene: TRBV4-1; d_gene: TRBD1; j_gene: TRBJ1-4; abundance: .; CDR3aa: CASSQDPGTEYATNEKLFF; CDR3nt: TGCGCCAGCAGCCAAGACCCCGGGACAGAATATGCAACTAATGAAAAACTGTTTTTT
v_gene: TRBV9; d_gene: TRBD1; j_gene: TRBJ2-2; abundance: .; CDR3aa: CASSSWTGGTGELFF; CDR3nt: TGTGCCAGCAGCTCCTGGACAGGGGGCACCGGGGAGCTGTTTTTT
v_gene: TRBV5-1; d_gene: TRBD2; j_gene: TRBJ2-1; abundance: .; CDR3aa: CASSLAPSGGAHEQFF; CDR3nt: TGCGCCAGCAGCTTGGCTCCTAGCGGGGGGGCCCATGAGCAGTTCTTC
v_gene: TRBV4-3; d_gene: .; j_gene: TRBJ2-7; abundance: .; CDR3aa: CASSSELESYEQYF; CDR3nt: TGCGCCAGCAGCTCCGAGCTGGAGTCCTACGAGCAGTACTTC
v_gene: TRBV12-5; d_gene: .; j_gene: TRBJ1-2; abundance: .; CDR3aa: CASGLDGTYYGYTF; CDR3nt: TGTGCTAGTGGTTTGGACGGGACTTACTATGGCTACACCTTC
v_gene: TRBV6-4; d_gene: .; j_gene: TRBJ2-1; abundance: .; CDR3aa: CASSVSRRDEQFF; CDR3nt: TGTGCCAGCAGCGTCTCCCGACGGGATGAGCAGTTCTTC
v_gene: TRBV9; d_gene: .; j_gene: TRBJ1-6; abundance: .; CDR3aa: CASSGSGAGNSPLHF; CDR3nt: TGTGCCAGCAGCGGGTCAGGGGCGGGGAATTCACCCCTCCACTTT
v_gene: TRBV5-4; d_gene: .; j_gene: TRBJ1-2; abundance: once; CDR3aa: CASSFPGSGGYTF; CDR3nt: TGTGCCAGCAGCTTCCCAGGATCGGGTGGCTACACCTTC
v_gene: TRBV30; d_gene: .; j_gene: TRBJ1-1; abundance: .; CDR3aa: CACLSSTEAFF; CDR3nt: TGTGCCTGCCTAAGTAGCACTGAAGCTTTCTTT
v_gene: TRBV20-1; d_gene: .; j_gene: TRBJ2-5; abundance: .; CDR3aa: CSAAPKETQYF; CDR3nt: TGCAGTGCGGCGCCGAAGGAGACCCAGTACTTC
v_gene: TRBV19; d_gene: .; j_gene: TRBJ1-1; abundance: .; CDR3aa: CASSGAGTEAFF; CDR3nt: TGTGCCAGTAGTGGGGCCGGCACTGAAGCTTTCTTT
v_gene: TRBV5-1; d_gene: .; j_gene: TRBJ2-5; abundance: .; CDR3aa: CASSLGWGETQYF; CDR3nt: TGCGCCAGCAGCTTGGGGTGGGGAGAGACCCAGTACTTC
v_gene: TRBV7-2; d_gene: TRBD2; j_gene: TRBJ2-1; abundance: .; CDR3aa: CASSFSGGDHNEQFF; CDR3nt: TGTGCCAGCAGCTTTAGCGGGGGGGACCACAATGAGCAGTTCTTC
v_gene: TRBV6-5; d_gene: .; j_gene: TRBJ2-5; abundance: .; CDR3aa: CASSRGSLRETQYF; CDR3nt: TGTGCCAGCAGCAGGGGCAGCCTTCGAGAGACCCAGTACTTC
v_gene: TRBV6-1; d_gene: .; j_gene: TRBJ2-1; abundance: .; CDR3aa: CASSEVGGYNEQFF; CDR3nt: TGTGCCAGCAGTGAAGTTGGAGGCTACAATGAGCAGTTCTTC
v_gene: TRBV4-2; d_gene: .; j_gene: TRBJ1-5; abundance: .; CDR3aa: CASSSGGGGNQPQHF; CDR3nt: TGTGCCAGCAGCTCTGGGGGGGGCGGCAATCAGCCCCAGCATTTT
v_gene: TRBV19; d_gene: .; j_gene: TRBJ1-3; abundance: .; CDR3aa: CASSREASGNTIYF; CDR3nt: TGTGCCAGTAGTCGGGAGGCTTCTGGAAACACCATATATTTT
v_gene: TRBV30; d_gene: .; j_gene: TRBJ1-5; abundance: .; CDR3aa: CAWSVMSVDQPQHF; CDR3nt: TGTGCCTGGAGTGTTATGTCGGTGGACCAGCCCCAGCATTTT
v_gene: TRBV27; d_gene: .; j_gene: TRBJ1-2; abundance: .; CDR3aa: CASRRGHYGYTF; CDR3nt: TGTGCCAGCAGACGTGGGCACTATGGCTACACCTTC
v_gene: TRBV11-2; d_gene: .; j_gene: TRBJ2-2; abundance: .; CDR3aa: CASSLGAGRELFF; CDR3nt: TGTGCCAGCAGCTTAGGGGCCGGCCGGGAGCTGTTTTTT
v_gene: TRBV7-2; d_gene: TRBD1; j_gene: TRBJ1-2; abundance: .; CDR3aa: CASSLGAGTVYGYTF; CDR3nt: TGTGCCAGCAGCTTGGGAGCCGGGACAGTCTATGGCTACACCTTC
v_gene: TRBV3-1/TRBV3-2; d_gene: .; j_gene: TRBJ1-5; abundance: .; CDR3aa: CASSPDSSNQPQHF; CDR3nt: TGTGCCAGCAGCCCTGACAGTAGCAATCAGCCCCAGCATTTT
v_gene: TRBV5-4; d_gene: .; j_gene: TRBJ2-1; abundance: .; CDR3aa: CASSHGDTLGDEQFF; CDR3nt: TGTGCCAGCAGTCATGGGGACACCCTGGGCGATGAGCAGTTCTTC
v_gene: TRBV6-5; d_gene: .; j_gene: TRBJ2-1; abundance: .; CDR3aa: CASTWTQSSYNEQFF; CDR3nt: TGTGCCAGCACTTGGACGCAGAGCTCCTACAATGAGCAGTTCTTC
v_gene: TRBV5-8; d_gene: .; j_gene: TRBJ1-1; abundance: .; CDR3aa: CASSSRAGGNTEAFF; CDR3nt: TGTGCCAGCAGCTCGCGAGCGGGGGGGAACACTGAAGCTTTCTTT
v_gene: TRBV9; d_gene: TRBD1; j_gene: TRBJ2-7; abundance: once; CDR3aa: CASARTGELGEQYF; CDR3nt: TGTGCCAGCGCTAGGACAGGTGAATTGGGGGAGCAGTACTTC
v_gene: TRBV27; d_gene: TRBD2; j_gene: TRBJ2-3; abundance: .; CDR3aa: CASSLGAGGSFGTDTQYF; CDR3nt: TGTGCCAGCAGTTTAGGGGCGGGGGGGTCCTTTGGCACAGATACGCAGTATTTT
v_gene: TRBV19; d_gene: .; j_gene: TRBJ2-3; abundance: .; CDR3aa: CASNSGILDTQYF; CDR3nt: TGTGCCAGTAATTCAGGCATTCTGGATACGCAGTATTTT
v_gene: TRBV5-1; d_gene: .; j_gene: TRBJ1-1; abundance: .; CDR3aa: CASSLDRNRRTEAFF; CDR3nt: TGCGCCAGCAGCTTGGACAGGAATCGGAGGACTGAAGCTTTCTTT